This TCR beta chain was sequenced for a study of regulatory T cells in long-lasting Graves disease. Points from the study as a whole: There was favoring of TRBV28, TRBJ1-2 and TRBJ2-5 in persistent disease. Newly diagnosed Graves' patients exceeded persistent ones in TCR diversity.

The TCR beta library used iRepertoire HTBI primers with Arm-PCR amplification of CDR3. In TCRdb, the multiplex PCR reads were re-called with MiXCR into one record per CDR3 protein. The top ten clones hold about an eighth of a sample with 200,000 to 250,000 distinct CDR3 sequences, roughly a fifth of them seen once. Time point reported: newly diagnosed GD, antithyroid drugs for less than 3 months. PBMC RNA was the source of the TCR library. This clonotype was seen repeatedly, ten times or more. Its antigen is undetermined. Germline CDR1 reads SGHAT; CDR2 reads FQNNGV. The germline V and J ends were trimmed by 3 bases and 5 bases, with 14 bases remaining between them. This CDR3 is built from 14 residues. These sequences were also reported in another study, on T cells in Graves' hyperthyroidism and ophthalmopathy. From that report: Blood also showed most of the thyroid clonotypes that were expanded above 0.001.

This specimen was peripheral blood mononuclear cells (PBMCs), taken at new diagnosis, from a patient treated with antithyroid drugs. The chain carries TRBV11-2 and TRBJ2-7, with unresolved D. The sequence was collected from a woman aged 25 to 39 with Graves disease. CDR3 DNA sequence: TGTGCCAGCAGCTTTTCCGCGGACGCAAACGAGCAGTACTTC. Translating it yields CASSFSADANEQYF.